The T cell receptor beta chain under discussion was sequenced for a study of blood T cell repertoires in COVID-19. The V gene end was trimmed by 2 bases and the J gene end by 4 bases; junction bases not matched to a gene: 12. Germline V gives CDR1 KGHSH, CDR2 LQKENI. There are 18 residues in the CDR3. Data came from immunoSEQ multiplex PCR; TCRdb stores just in-frame clones and leaves some out. The data contain more than 55,000 clones, 88% of them seen just once; the ten biggest clones take up over 4%. This chain connects TRBV18 to TRBJ1-2, with 11 bases lining up with TRBD1. The TCR originated in a man in his sixties with acute or convalescent COVID-19. Source material: peripheral blood. CDR3 in amino acids: CASSPNRDRGSPAYGYTF. The CDR3 region has the DNA TGTGCCAGCTCACCAAACCGGGACAGGGGGTCTCCCGCCTATGGCTACACCTTC.